This note documents a single T cell receptor beta chain sequence. This specimen belongs to a study of T-cell memory formation after mild COVID-19. Using its own MiXCR run on the 5' RACE reads, TCRdb lists one record per CDR3 protein. This table has about 350,000 distinct CDR3 sequences, around 14% appearing once. Germline V gene sequence: CDR1 SGHRS, CDR2 YFSETQ. J lost 7 bases, V lost 4 bases, and 6 bases had no gene match. CDR3 length: 13 amino acids. What was sequenced was PBMCs or a T cell subset sorted from them (not recorded which). This clonotype was obtained from a man aged 18 to 30 who had mild COVID-19 (a few samples of this study predate the infection). Cell type and time point are not known. The genes are TRBV5-1 and TRBJ1-1, with 8 positions matching TRBD1. The CDR3: CASSPDRAGEAFF. The CDR3 bases are TGCGCCAGCAGCCCGGACAGGGCGGGTGAAGCTTTCTTT.